This T cell receptor beta chain was recorded in a study of cytomegalovirus exposure and HLA in healthy donors. About the research overall: According to later analysis, the same platform produced the roughly 120 validation and 600 to 800 first-cohort repertoires.

The CDR3 contains 13 residues. V was pared by 7 bases and J by 0 bases, with 13 bases between. Germline lookup yields CDR1 SQVTM and CDR2 ANQGSEA. Broader study findings: In vitro data verified three CMV-associated chains as specific for CMV antigens. TCR beta chains numbering some 160 were designated cytomegalovirus-associated. According to a later analysis, TCR clusters from the first cohort tended to co-occur in the 100 to 150 validation repertoires.

Measured with immunoSEQ multiplex PCR; TCRdb has only the in-frame clones, and not every one. The table shows about 110,000 clones, with roughly 90% occurring only once. Remarks on this clone: Its antigen is undetermined.

This chain joins TRBV29-1 and TRBJ2-7, with D hard to call. This receptor was identified in a woman aged 18 to 35 in good health and CMV-seronegative. The specimen sequenced was PBMCs. CDR3 sequence: CSARLQFSYEQYF. The DNA for the CDR3 is TGCAGCGCCCGCCTACAGTTCTCCTACGAGCAGTACTTC.